The 26 T cell receptor beta chains listed next were all sequenced from one sample in a study of blood T cell repertoires in COVID-19. Produced via immunoSEQ multiplex PCR; TCRdb's table is partial and in-frame only. The sample records 110,000 to 150,000 clones, around nine tenths being singletons. The material sequenced was peripheral blood. The receptors were gathered from a man in his fifties with active or convalescent COVID-19.

This chain links TRBV10-3 with TRBJ2-5; D is perhaps TRBD2 (5 bases). Between the trimmed V and J ends, which lost 4 bases and 1 base, there was a span of 19 bases. The CDR3 length is 17 residues. Germline V CDR1 and CDR2: ENHRY, SYGVKD. The CDR3 DNA is TGTGCCATCAGTGCGGGATCTAGTCCCACCCGCCAAGAGACCCAGTACTTC. It translates to CAISAGSSPTRQETQYF.

The chain is built from TRBV6-5 and TRBJ1-6, with a possible D match to TRBD1 (5 bases). The CDR3 sequence is 15 residues long. The germline V gene encodes CDR1 MNHEY and CDR2 SVGAGI. V was pared by 2 bases and J by 0 bases, with 5 bases between. This CDR3 reads CASSYDSSYNSPLHF. The CDR3 DNA is TGTGCCAGCAGTTACGACAGCTCCTATAATTCACCCCTCCACTTT.

The rearrangement joins TRBV28 to TRBJ2-3, with 10 bases lining up with TRBD2. This CDR3 contains 15 residues. V lost 6 bases to trimming and J lost 1 base; unmatched junction nucleotides: 4. CDR1 is MDHEN and CDR2 is SYDVKM in the germline V gene. This CDR3 reads CASRPGTSGTDTQYF. DNA for the CDR3: TGTGCCAGCAGGCCCGGGACTAGCGGCACAGATACGCAGTATTTT.

The V call is TRBV2, the J call TRBJ1-2, with D tentatively TRBD1 (5 bases). The germline V and J ends were trimmed by 6 bases and 2 bases, with 7 bases remaining between them. The germline V gene encodes CDR1 SNHLY and CDR2 FYNNEI. The CDR3 totals 12 residues. CDR3 bases: TGTGCCAGCAGGCGGACAAACTATGGCTACACCTTC. It translates to CASRRTNYGYTF.

The J gene is TRBJ2-1, the V gene TRBV5-1, with TRBD2 matching 7 bases. The CDR3 sequence is 16 residues long. Germline V gives CDR1 SGHRS, CDR2 YFSETQ. Trimming cost V 0 bases and J 9 bases; bases outside gene matches: 12. The CDR3, as DNA: TGCGCCAGCAGCTTGGCCATAATAGCGGGTGTCGGTGAGCAGTTCTTC. Residues: CASSLAIIAGVGEQFF.

This clone is a singleton in its sample. The genes are TRBV28 and TRBJ1-5; D gene uncertain. Trimming removed 3 bases at V and 4 bases at J, with 10 bases between. Germline V lookup: CDR1 MDHEN, CDR2 SYDVKM. The CDR3 covers 14 residues. CDR3 protein: CASSFSIENQPQHF. In DNA, the CDR3 is TGTGCCAGCAGTTTTAGCATAGAGAATCAGCCCCAGCATTTT.

This chain uses TRBV3-1 (or the pseudogene TRBV3-2) with TRBJ2-1, with 7 bases matching TRBD2. Germline trimming cut 0 bases from V and 7 bases from J; bases unmatched to any gene: 9. Germline V CDR1 and CDR2: LGHDT, YNNKEL (reference sequence). This CDR3 has 16 residues. The CDR3 here is CASSQEIGLGRNEQFF. The CDR3 DNA sequence: TGTGCCAGCAGCCAAGAAATAGGACTAGGGCGGAATGAGCAGTTCTTC.

This clone was seen only once. V usage is TRBV2 and J usage is TRBJ2-1; 9 bases line up with TRBD2. The CDR3 extends over 16 amino acids. V gave up 6 bases and J gave up 5 bases; unmatched junction bases: 11. Germline V gene lookup returns CDR1 SNHLY and CDR2 FYNNEI. CDR3 DNA sequence: TGTGCCAGCAGCACACACGGGGGACTAGCCAACAATGAGCAGTTCTTC. Protein product: CASSTHGGLANNEQFF.

This chain uses TRBV3-1 (or the pseudogene TRBV3-2) with TRBJ2-7, with 10 bases lining up with TRBD2. The germline V gene encodes CDR1 LGHDT and CDR2 YNNKEL (reference sequence). J gave up 0 bases and V 1 base, and 3 bases lay outside the gene matches. The CDR3 runs to 16 residues. CDR3 sequence (DNA): TGTGCCAGCAGCCAAGGATTAGCGGGAGGCTCCTACGAGCAGTACTTC. The encoded protein is CASSQGLAGGSYEQYF.

This clone was picked up one time. The rearrangement links TRBV7-3 to TRBJ1-1; possible D gene TRBD1, 5 bases. CDR1 and CDR2 from the germline V gene are SGHTA and FQGTGA. V dropped 3 bases and J dropped 5 bases, with 7 bases sitting between them. The CDR3 runs 12 residues. The DNA of the CDR3 is TGTGCCAGCAGCTTCCCAGGGACTGAAGCTTTCTTT. Amino acid sequence: CASSFPGTEAFF.

The chain has TRBV28 and TRBJ2-5, with 8 bases aligning to TRBD1. Per the germline V gene, CDR1 is MDHEN and CDR2 is SYDVKM. There are 15 residues in the CDR3. With 5 bases clipped from V and 5 bases from J, the junction kept 10 bases outside the gene matches. The CDR3 bases are TGTGCCAGCAGTCCATCGGCAGGGGGCAGGGAGACCCAGTACTTC. Protein product: CASSPSAGGRETQYF.

The CDR3 loop is CASSILLPWTGLSLSGNTIYF. DNA of the CDR3: TGTGCCAGTAGTATATTATTGCCCTGGACAGGATTAAGCCTCTCTGGAAACACCATATATTTT. The rearrangement links TRBV19 to TRBJ1-3; 7 bases are a match to TRBD1. The CDR3 sequence is 21 residues long. Per the germline V gene, CDR1 is LNHDA and CDR2 is SQIVND (reference sequence). V lost 2 bases to trimming and J lost 0 bases; unmatched junction nucleotides: 19.

The V call is TRBV21-1, the J call TRBJ2-1; the table's D call, TRBD2, has no DNA check behind it. TRBV21-1 is described as a pseudogene. The CDR3 is 13 residues long. For the CDR3, the DNA is TGTGCCAGCAGCAAAGCTACTGTTAATGAGCAGTTCTTC. Translation gives CASSKATVNEQFF.

The gene calls are TRBV4-2 and TRBJ2-2; 8 positions match TRBD2. V trimming: 5 bases; J trimming: 3 bases; junction bases outside the gene matches: 11. Germline V gene data show CDR1 as LGHNA and CDR2 as YNFKEQ. The CDR3 has 17 amino acids. CDR3 residues: CASSGAVAGIYTGELFF. As DNA, the CDR3 is TGTGCCAGCAGCGGTGCCGTAGCGGGAATATACACCGGGGAGCTGTTTTTT.

This chain connects TRBV29-1 to TRBJ1-4, with D perhaps matching TRBD1 (5 bases). The germline gives CDR1 SQVTM, CDR2 ANQGSEA. The ends were cut back, 7 bases at V and 5 bases at J, with 20 bases in the middle. The CDR3 length is 15 residues. The CDR3 bases are TGCAGCGCTACAGGCCTCAGGGAAAGAAATGAAAAACTGTTTTTT. This gives the protein CSATGLRERNEKLFF. The entire variable domain, with the rest obtained from reference TRBV29-1 and TRBJ1-4, is as follows: SAVISQKPSRDICQRGTSLTIQCQVDSQVTMMFWYRQQPGQSLTLIATANQGSEATYESGFVIDKFPISRPNLTFSTLTVSNMSPEDSSIYLCSATGLRERNEKLFFGSGTQLSVL.

CDR3: CASSSIGGYETQYF. The CDR3 coding sequence is TGTGCCAGCAGTAGTATAGGGGGCTATGAGACCCAGTACTTC. This rearrangement joins TRBV6-5 to TRBJ2-5; 7 bases line up with TRBD1. V dropped 5 bases and J dropped 5; count of bases not matched to a gene: 8. CDR1 MNHEY and CDR2 SVGAGI come from the germline V gene. The CDR3 runs 14 residues.

This clone has a single count. The chain has TRBV27 and TRBJ1-2; perhaps TRBD1 as D (6 bases). The CDR3 is 12 residues long. The germline V gene has CDR1 MNHEY and CDR2 SMNVEV (reference sequence). The V and J ends lost 3 bases and 8 bases respectively, with 10 bases between them. This CDR3 is CASSFSGDGYTF. CDR3 nucleotides: TGTGCCAGCAGTTTCTCAGGGGACGGCTACACCTTC.

This clone came up once. The chain combines TRBV19 with TRBJ1-3; 7 positions match TRBD1. Per the germline V gene, CDR1 is LNHDA and CDR2 is SQIVND (reference sequence). With V trimmed by 6 bases and J by 2 bases, 4 bases remained unmatched. The CDR3 loop spans 14 amino acids. The DNA for the CDR3 is TGTGCCAGTAGCCCAACAGGGGCTGGAAACACCATATATTTT. The encoded protein is CASSPTGAGNTIYF.

The CDR3: CASRLGTGADGYTF. The CDR3, as DNA: TGTGCCAGCAGGCTTGGGACAGGGGCGGATGGCTACACCTTC. The chain is built from TRBV7-2 and TRBJ1-2, with TRBD1 matching 10 bases. With 6 bases clipped from V and 6 bases from J, the junction kept 7 bases outside the gene matches. This CDR3 region has 14 residues. Germline loops: CDR1 SGHTA, CDR2 FQGNSA.

The chain is built from TRBV4-3 and TRBJ1-2, with 8 nucleotides matching TRBD1. CDR3 length equals 15 residues. Germline V gene data show CDR1 as LGHNA and CDR2 as YSLEER. V lost 1 base to trimming and J lost 5 bases; unmatched junction nucleotides: 6. In nucleotides, the CDR3 is TGCGCCAGCAGCCAAGGTGATCAGGGGGCTTATGGCTACACCTTC. Translated, it gives CASSQGDQGAYGYTF.

The V gene is TRBV6-5, the J gene TRBJ2-7; 8 bases line up with TRBD2. Per germline, CDR1 MNHEY and CDR2 SVGAGI. CDR3 size: 14 residues. After removal of 6 bases from V and 2 bases from J, the junction contained 6 bases not matched to a gene. The CDR3 spells CASRMVAGTYEQYF. CDR3 nucleotide sequence: TGTGCCAGCAGGATGGTAGCGGGAACCTACGAGCAGTACTTC.

This clone was observed a handful of times. This chain uses TRBV7-2 with TRBJ1-5; possible D gene TRBD1, 5 bases. The CDR3 consists of 15 residues. In germline, CDR1 is SGHTA, CDR2 FQGNSA. Between the trimmed V and J ends, which lost 8 bases and 2 bases, there was a span of 16 bases. The CDR3 nucleotides read TGTGCCAGCGGATTACAGGCCCTTGGCAATCAGCCCCAGCATTTT. It codes for CASGLQALGNQPQHF.

This sequence joins TRBV29-1 and TRBJ2-7; D not certain. CDR1 is SQVTM and CDR2 is ANQGSEA in the germline V gene. V was trimmed by 2 bases and J by 6 bases, leaving 11 bases between them. The CDR3 runs 12 residues. CDR3 residues: CSVEPGRGEQYF. CDR3 in DNA: TGCAGCGTTGAACCCGGTCGCGGCGAGCAGTACTTC.

The chain has TRBV28 and TRBJ1-3; maybe TRBD1 (5 bases). Trimming shortened V by 5 bases and J by 4 bases, and 12 bases separated the two germline ends. CDR3 length: 14 amino acids. From germline, CDR1 is MDHEN and CDR2 SYDVKM. CDR3 nucleotides: TGTGCCAGCAGTACCTCAGGGTTAGGAAACACCATATATTTT. Translating gives CASSTSGLGNTIYF.

This chain links TRBV19 with TRBJ1-2, with D perhaps TRBD1 (5 bases). V dropped 6 bases and J dropped 4 bases, with 12 bases sitting between them. The CDR3 sequence is 13 residues long. CDR1 and CDR2 from the germline V gene are LNHDA and SQIVND (reference sequence). CDR3 DNA sequence: TGTGCCAGTAGCCAGGGCAAATCCTATGGCTACACCTTC. Translated, it gives CASSQGKSYGYTF.

This clone appeared a single time. The chain has TRBV6-5 and TRBJ2-7, with 9 bases that match TRBD2. Germline values: CDR1 MNHEY, CDR2 SVGAGI. The CDR3 consists of 14 residues. V trimming: 4 bases; J trimming: 4 bases; junction bases outside the gene matches: 5. This CDR3 is CASSLAGVKYEQYF. The CDR3 coding sequence is TGTGCCAGCAGTTTAGCGGGAGTAAAATACGAGCAGTACTTC.